This paragraph reports one TCR beta chain. Its antigen is currently unknown. This entry comes from a study of cytomegalovirus exposure and HLA in healthy donors. Study-wide points: Three chains linked to CMV were shown in vitro to be specific for CMV antigens. It was reportedly the case that the classifier diagnosed cytomegalovirus status with high specificity and sensitivity. The study flagged fewer than 200 TCR beta chains as cytomegalovirus-associated.

Libraries were prepared by immunoSEQ multiplex PCR; TCRdb keeps only in-frame clonotypes and omits some of them. The sample holds fewer than 100,000 clones, approximately 91% seen once. This CDR3 spans 14 amino acids. The ends were cut back, 0 bases at V and 6 bases at J, with 9 bases in the middle. Germline CDR1 and CDR2: LNHNV and YYDKDF (reference sequence). Sequences were obtained from PBMCs. The sequence derives from a man aged 25-45 years in good health and CMV-seronegative. The V and J genes are TRBV15 and TRBJ1-5; a possible D gene is TRBD1 (6 bases). Here the CDR3 DNA reads TGTGCCACCAGCAGAGATGACAGGAGTCAGCCCCAGCATTTT. This codes for CATSRDDRSQPQHF.